The 7 T cell receptor beta chains presented below share a single source sample, sequenced in a study of STAT3 mutations in large granular lymphocyte leukemia. Study outcomes and limitations: At least one immunodominant TCR beta clonotype appeared in every T-cell large granular lymphocyte leukemia patient.

These receptors have no identified antigens. TCRdb's copy holds only in-frame clones and misses some; the assay was immunoSEQ multiplex PCR. The sample comprises 4,500 or so clones, roughly 51% of which are singletons, and roughly 55% rests with the top ten. Sample: peripheral blood mononuclear cells. Every receptor here comes from a male patient aged 50 or older with T-cell large granular lymphocyte leukemia. Some clones in this sample may be carry-over from other donors' samples.

This clone was seen more than once but under ten times. The CDR3 loop is CASSYAPNQPQHF. CDR3 DNA: TGTGCCAGCAGTTATGCACCGAATCAGCCCCAGCATTTT. The gene calls are TRBV6-5 and TRBJ1-5, with unresolved D. Germline CDR1 reads MNHEY; CDR2 reads SVGAGI. The CDR3 sequence is 13 residues long. V shed 3 bases and J shed 4 bases, with 7 bases lying between them.

This clone has only one observation. The chain carries TRBV5-1 and TRBJ1-1; D gene ambiguous. V gave up 0 bases and J gave up 6 bases, with 9 bases separating them. CDR3 length: 13 residues. Per germline, CDR1 SGHRS and CDR2 YFSETQ. Here the CDR3 reads CASSLAQLAEAFF. DNA for the CDR3: TGCGCCAGCAGCTTGGCCCAGTTGGCTGAAGCTTTCTTT.

This chain links TRBV4-1 with TRBJ2-7; 7 positions match TRBD1. Germline CDR1 reads MGHRA; CDR2 reads YSYEKL. Trimming at V came to 3 bases and at J to 4 bases, leaving 6 bases not matched to a gene. The CDR3 extends over 14 amino acids. The chain's CDR3 is CASSQTGRRYEQYF. The CDR3, as DNA: TGCGCCAGCAGCCAGACAGGGCGCCGATACGAGCAGTACTTC.

This rearrangement joins TRBV5-1 to TRBJ2-3; possibly TRBD1 or TRBD2 for D (5 bases each). Germline V gives CDR1 SGHRS, CDR2 YFSETQ. The CDR3 runs 12 residues. Trimming cost V 2 bases and J 13 bases, with 14 bases left between them. The CDR3 region is CASSLTRDVEYF. The CDR3 DNA is TGCGCCAGCAGCTTAACCCGGGACGTGGAGTATTTT.

The V gene is TRBV5-6, the J gene TRBJ1-1; 7 positions match TRBD1. CDR3 length: 14 amino acids. Germline-derived CDR1 and CDR2 are SGHDT and YYEEEE. V shed 4 bases and J 4 bases; nucleotides not matched to a gene: 7. CDR3 coding DNA: TGTGCCAGCAGCCGACAGGGCGGGATCACTGAAGCTTTCTTT. Its protein product is CASSRQGGITEAFF.

This clone was counted once. This chain links TRBV12-5 with TRBJ1-1; perhaps TRBD1 as D (5 bases). Germline assignment: CDR1 LGHNT and CDR2 FRNRAP. V gave up 11 bases and J gave up 1 base, with 11 bases separating them. The CDR3 loop spans 12 amino acids. The CDR3 region has the DNA TGTGCTGGTCGGGGGGAGAACACTGAAGCTTTCTTT. This gives the protein CAGRGENTEAFF.

The chain links TRBV7-8 to TRBJ2-7; 11 nucleotides line up with TRBD1. The V and J ends lost 1 base and 3 bases, in that order; junction bases with no gene match: 2. CDR1 and CDR2 from the germline V gene are SGHVS and FQNEAQ. The CDR3 is made up of 15 amino acids. The CDR3 DNA follows: TGTGCCAGCAGCTTAGTGGGGACAGGGGGCTACGAGCAGTACTTC. Amino acid sequence: CASSLVGTGGYEQYF. The variable domain in full, completed from reference TRBV7-8 and TRBJ2-7, reads GAGVSQSPRYKVAKRGQDVALRCDPISGHVSLFWYQQALGQGPEFLTYFQNEAQLDKSGLPSDRFFAERPEGSVSTLKIQRTQQEDSAVYLCASSLVGTGGYEQYFGPGTRLTVT.